In its sample, the clone carrying this TCR beta chain was seen a few times. Antigen: not known. The CDR3 sequence is 11 residues long. Germline V lookup: CDR1 SQVTM, CDR2 ANQGSEA. Trimming took off 7 bases at V and 8 bases at J, with 14 bases between the two ends. Expressed TCRB transcripts were sequenced because the entire RNA isolate underwent reverse transcription. Data came from immunoSEQ multiplex PCR; TCRdb stores just in-frame clones and leaves some out. Of roughly 250,000 clones in the sample, just over 20% were seen once. This record comes from a study of beta chain features in type 1 diabetes. Each donor gave one heparinised blood draw averaging roughly 100 mL. The study's findings and limits: In all four CD4+ subsets, TCRB CDR3 length was significantly, moderately reduced in type 1 diabetes.

Specimen: naive CD4+ T cells from blood. The genes are TRBV29-1 and TRBJ1-1; D uncertain. This receptor was obtained from a woman aged 40 to 49 with type 1 diabetes. Here the CDR3 reads CSGVGEREAFF. CDR3 in DNA: TGCAGCGGGGTGGGAGAAAGGGAAGCTTTCTTT.